One T cell receptor beta chain is described in this entry. Its matching antigen is unknown. V lost 3 bases and J lost 6, with 12 bases in between. Germline CDR1 and CDR2: MNHNS and SASEGT. This CDR3 comprises 13 residues. This specimen comes from a study of shared clonotypes between healthy human individuals. The assay was carried out at the deep level. Profiling relied on immunoSEQ multiplex PCR, and the TCRdb table lists in-frame clones only, not all of them. The sample contains about 1,800,000 clones, about 95% of which appear only once. Cells designated naive CD8 were CD45RO-negative and were positively selected for CCR7, with terminally differentiated effector memory CD45RA+ cells excluded. Findings and caveats of the study: What limited the represented genetic and exposure-history diversity was the small number of donors. Among four donors, roughly 5% of naive CD4 clonotypes were found in common.

The receptor was derived from a man between 18 and 29 years old in good health. V and J are TRBV6-1 and TRBJ2-7; D might be TRBD2 (6 bases). Source material: naive CD8+ T cells sorted from blood. For the CDR3, the DNA is TGTGCCAGCAGTGAGACTAGACTACGCGAGCAGTACTTC. It is translated as CASSETRLREQYF.